This TCR beta chain originates from a study of T cell repertoires in cytomegalovirus infection. Study in general: Through public TCR beta signatures, both CMV infection and matching HLA type were indicated. Findings of the study overall: The ex vivo response showed dominance by HLA-C-restricted CMV-specific TCR beta clonotypes.

This clonotype showed up many times. Its antigen is unidentified. TCRdb analysed the reads with MiXCR anew, one entry per CDR3 protein. Among almost 500,000 distinct CDR3 sequences, about 10% were seen once, and the ten largest hold roughly a tenth. CDR3 size: 14 residues. Trimming took 4 bases from V and 0 from J, leaving 6 bases between them. Germline values: CDR1 MDHEN, CDR2 SYDVKM. The V and J genes are TRBV28 and TRBJ1-4; no definite D call. Sequencing was done on a sample of PBMCs. The TCR originated in a human donor in good health (CMV status not recorded). Some clones in this sample may be carry-over from other donors' samples. The CDR3 sequence: CASSWVATNEKLFF. CDR3 DNA: TGTGCCAGCAGTTGGGTAGCAACTAATGAAAAACTGTTTTTT.